This TCR beta chain was recovered during a study of blood T cell repertoires in COVID-19. The length of the CDR3 is 17 residues. The V end lost 5 bases, the J end lost 0 bases, and 17 bases lay between the germline ends. Germline CDR1 is MNHEY and CDR2 is SMNVEV (reference sequence). Using immunoSEQ multiplex PCR, the repertoire was profiled, and TCRdb retains in-frame clones only, with some absent. Altogether 110,000 or so clones are present, approximately 83% being singletons, with the ten largest covering about 3.8%. The sequenced sample was peripheral blood. The sequence was collected from a middle-aged man with acute or convalescent COVID-19. J is TRBJ1-5 and V is TRBV27, with D possibly TRBD1 on 5 matching bases. The CDR3 loop reads CASSAPGTLYSNQPQHF. The CDR3 region has the DNA TGTGCCAGCAGTGCCCCCGGGACTCTTTATAGCAATCAGCCCCAGCATTTT.